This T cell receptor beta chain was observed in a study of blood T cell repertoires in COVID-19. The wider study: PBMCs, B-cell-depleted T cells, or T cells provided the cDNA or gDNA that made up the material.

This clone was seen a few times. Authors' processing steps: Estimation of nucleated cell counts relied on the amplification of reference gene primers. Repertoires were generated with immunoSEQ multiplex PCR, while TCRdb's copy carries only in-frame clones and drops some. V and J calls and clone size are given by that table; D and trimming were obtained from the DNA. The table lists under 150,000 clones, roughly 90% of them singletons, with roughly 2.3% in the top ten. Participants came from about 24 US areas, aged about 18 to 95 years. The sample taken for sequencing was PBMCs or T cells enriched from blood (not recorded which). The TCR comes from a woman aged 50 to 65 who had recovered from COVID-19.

The CDR3 sequence is CASSYMTGGYQPQHF. In nucleotides, the CDR3 is TGTGCCAGTAGTTATATGACAGGAGGTTATCAGCCCCAGCATTTT. The J gene is TRBJ1-5, the V gene TRBV19, with D perhaps TRBD1 (6 bases). V lost 5 bases, J lost 5 bases, and 16 bases lay in between. CDR3 size: 15 residues. The V gene's germline CDR1 is LNHDA and CDR2 SQIVND (reference sequence). Based on the CDR3 plus reference TRBV19 and TRBJ1-5, the full variable domain is DGGITQSPKYLFRKEGQNVTLSCEQNLNHDAMYWYRQDPGQGLRLIYYSQIVNDFQKGDIAEGYSVSREKKESFPLTVTSAQKNPTAFYLCASSYMTGGYQPQHFGDGTRLSIL.